Listed here are 28 T cell receptor beta chains from one sample, sequenced in a study of radiotherapy plus CTLA-4 blockade in lung cancer. TCRdb's table, derived via immunoSEQ multiplex PCR, lists solely in-frame clones and lacks some. The repertoire has 80,000 to 100,000 clones, 65% to 80% of them found once; the top ten carry around 2.8%. Source: peripheral blood, taken from a patient treated with radiotherapy plus ipilimumab. Receptors were obtained from a human donor with non-small cell lung cancer who had a partial response to radiotherapy plus ipilimumab. Some clones in this sample may be carry-over from other donors' samples.

The CDR3 spells CASRPGGGESGANVLTF. The CDR3, as DNA: TGTGCCAGCAGGCCGGGAGGGGGAGAGTCTGGGGCCAACGTCCTGACTTTC. The V call is TRBV28, the J call TRBJ2-6, with 8 bases fitting TRBD2. The CDR3 spans 17 residues. V lost 6 bases, J lost 1 base, and 8 bases stayed unmatched. CDR1 is MDHEN, CDR2 SYDVKM, per germline.

The chain has TRBV29-1 and TRBJ2-3; no reliable D call. This CDR3 spans 12 amino acids. In germline, CDR1 is SQVTM, CDR2 ANQGSEA. V was pared by 0 bases and J by 5 bases, with 6 bases between. The CDR3 loop reads CSVEDKLDTQYF. DNA for the CDR3: TGCAGCGTTGAAGACAAATTAGATACGCAGTATTTT.

This clone came up once. V gene TRBV14 combines with J gene TRBJ2-5; TRBD2 matches 8 bases. Looked up from germline, CDR1 is SGHDN and CDR2 is FVKESK. Unmatched junction bases numbered 9, after V lost 0 bases and J lost 3 bases. There are 17 residues in the CDR3. Written as DNA, the CDR3 is TGTGCCAGCAGCCAAGATCTTTATCCGGGGGGGGAAGAGACCCAGTACTTC. It codes for CASSQDLYPGGEETQYF. The whole variable domain, filled in from reference TRBV14 and TRBJ2-5, reads EAGVTQFPSHSVIEKGQTVTLRCDPISGHDNLYWYRRVMGKEIKFLLHFVKESKQDESGMPNNRFLAERTGGTYSTLKVQPAELEDSGVYFCASSQDLYPGGEETQYFGPGTRLLVL.

This clone was observed a single time. The rearrangement links TRBV18 to TRBJ2-7, with D possibly matching TRBD1 (6 bases). Germline values: CDR1 KGHSH, CDR2 LQKENI. V dropped 6 bases and J dropped 1 base, with 10 bases sitting between them. The CDR3 loop spans 13 amino acids. CDR3 coding DNA: TGTGCCAGCTCTCGGACAGATTCCTACGAGCAGTACTTC. Residues: CASSRTDSYEQYF.

This sequence joins TRBV4-3 and TRBJ2-7; 8 bases line up with TRBD1. This CDR3 spans 16 amino acids. The J segment lost 0 bases and the V segment lost 0 bases, leaving 4 bases of the junction unmatched. Germline V gives CDR1 LGHNA, CDR2 YSLEER. The CDR3 is CASSQDGTGVSYEQYF. The CDR3 region has the DNA TGCGCCAGCAGCCAAGATGGGACAGGCGTCTCCTACGAGCAGTACTTC.

The chain uses TRBV27 and TRBJ1-6; possible D gene TRBD1, 5 bases. Trimming removed 5 bases from V and 7 bases from J, with 12 bases in between. This CDR3 contains 14 residues. The V gene's germline CDR1 is MNHEY and CDR2 SMNVEV (reference sequence). The CDR3 loop reads CASSQGEGNSPLHF. Here the CDR3 DNA reads TGTGCCAGCAGTCAAGGGGAGGGGAATTCACCCCTCCACTTT.

Note on this clone: The junction departs from germline at one end; a sequencing error may be responsible. Different DNA sequences within this sample yield the same CDR3. V gene TRBV5-5 combines with J gene TRBJ2-5; weak D call: TRBD2 (5 bases). This CDR3 spans 14 amino acids. Germline CDR1 and CDR2: SGHKS and YYEKEE (reference sequence). The DNA for the CDR3 is TGCGCCAGCAGCTTGTGGAGGTACGAAGAGACCCAGTACTTC. This gives the protein CASSLWRYEETQYF.

This chain uses TRBV7-6 with TRBJ2-7; tentative D call: TRBD1 (6 bases). The CDR3 runs to 14 residues. CDR1 is SGHVS, CDR2 FNYEAQ, per germline. Trimming cost V 0 bases and J 2 bases, with 8 bases left between them. The CDR3: CASSLARGPYEQYF. CDR3 DNA: TGTGCCAGCAGCTTAGCCAGGGGCCCCTACGAGCAGTACTTC. The full variable domain, in which reference TRBV7-6 and TRBJ2-7 provide the parts outside the CDR3, is GAGVSQSPRYKVTKRGQDVALRCDPISGHVSLYWYRQALGQGPEFLTYFNYEAQQDKSGLPNDRFSAERPEGSISTLTIQRTEQRDSAMYRCASSLARGPYEQYFGPGTRLTVT.

The rearrangement links TRBV5-1 to TRBJ2-7; 9 bases align to TRBD1. CDR1 is SGHRS, CDR2 YFSETQ, per germline. The CDR3 spans 14 residues. After removal of 4 bases from V and 0 bases from J, the junction contained 2 bases not matched to a gene. The CDR3 DNA reads TGCGCCAGCAGCAGGACAGGGGACTCCTACGAGCAGTACTTC. Its translation: CASSRTGDSYEQYF.

This rearrangement joins TRBV27 to TRBJ1-2; 8 bases map to TRBD1. Trimming took 6 bases from V and 4 from J; bases not matched to a gene: 7. Germline V gene lookup returns CDR1 MNHEY and CDR2 SMNVEV (reference sequence). The CDR3 covers 14 residues. The CDR3 sequence is CASRLGQGSYGYTF. The CDR3 bases are TGTGCCAGCAGGCTCGGACAGGGATCCTATGGCTACACCTTC.

The genes are TRBV10-1 and TRBJ2-5; 12 bases fit TRBD2. The junction had 13 bases not matched to a gene; V was cut back by 10 bases and J by 7 bases. CDR1 and CDR2 (germline): WNHNN, SYGVQD (reference sequence). The CDR3 has 15 amino acids. The CDR3 DNA follows: TGCGCCATCATCCTGACTAGCGGGAGACCAAGGACCCAGTACTTC. This translates into CAIILTSGRPRTQYF.

The J gene is TRBJ2-1, the V gene TRBV11-3; 8 bases match TRBD1. Germline CDR1 and CDR2: SGHNT and YENEEA. Germline trimming cut 5 bases from V and 8 bases from J; bases unmatched to any gene: 11. CDR3 length: 15 residues. CDR3 sequence reads: CASSLLGQGEYEQFF. The CDR3 DNA reads TGTGCCAGCAGCCTCCTCGGACAGGGAGAGTATGAGCAGTTCTTC.

CDR3 in amino acids: CASSFKLTYATNEKLFF. In DNA, the CDR3 is TGTGCCAGCAGCTTCAAACTTACTTATGCAACTAATGAAAAACTGTTTTTT. V is TRBV5-6 and J is TRBJ1-4; D call uncertain. V was pared by 2 bases and J by 0 bases, with 14 bases between. Germline loops: CDR1 SGHDT, CDR2 YYEEEE. This CDR3 is 17 amino acids long.

CDR3: CASRKRQGGYTF. As DNA, the CDR3 is TGTGCCAGCAGGAAGAGACAGGGAGGCTACACCTTC. The V and J genes are TRBV6-5 and TRBJ1-2, with 7 bases fitting TRBD1. Germline CDR1 reads MNHEY; CDR2 reads SVGAGI. The length of the CDR3 is 12 residues. V gave up 6 bases and J gave up 8 bases; unmatched junction bases: 6.

The chain employs TRBV28 and TRBJ2-7, with 14 bases aligning to TRBD2. The ends lost 6 bases at V and 4 bases at J; junction bases unmatched: 5. Germline loops: CDR1 MDHEN, CDR2 SYDVKM. The CDR3 is made up of 15 amino acids. In DNA form, the CDR3 reads TGTGCCAGCAGACACGGACTAGCGGGGGGTTACGAGCAGTACTTC. It codes for CASRHGLAGGYEQYF.

The chain employs TRBV19 and TRBJ1-4; D remains unclear. Trimming left V 5 bases short and J 7 bases short, with 8 bases between. The germline V gene encodes CDR1 LNHDA and CDR2 SQIVND (reference sequence). This CDR3 contains 12 residues. The CDR3 spells CASSSRVEKLFF. CDR3 DNA: TGTGCCAGTAGTTCGAGGGTTGAAAAACTGTTTTTT.

The chain links TRBV6-4 to TRBJ2-1, with 11 positions matching TRBD2. The CDR3 is made up of 15 amino acids. V trimming: 4 bases; J trimming: 9 bases; junction bases outside the gene matches: 8. CDR1 is MRHNA and CDR2 is SNTAGT in the germline V gene. For the CDR3, the DNA is TGTGCCAGCAGTGGCTCTAGCGGGAGGATCTCTGAGCAGTTCTTC. Protein: CASSGSSGRISEQFF.

V gene TRBV28 combines with J gene TRBJ2-5; D not resolved. Deletions cut 3 bases from V and 1 base from J, with 12 bases between. This CDR3 has 15 amino acids. The germline gives CDR1 MDHEN, CDR2 SYDVKM. CDR3 nucleotides: TGTGCCAGCAGTTTTCTACAGCCTACCCAAGAGACCCAGTACTTC. It specifies CASSFLQPTQETQYF.

The V gene is TRBV7-2, the J gene TRBJ2-5; 10 nucleotides agree with TRBD2. The CDR3 has 18 residues. The junction had 13 bases not matched to a gene; V was cut back by 3 bases and J by 3 bases. Looked up from germline, CDR1 is SGHTA and CDR2 is FQGNSA. CDR3 in amino acids: CASSLGPSSGGAKETQYF. In nucleotides, the CDR3 is TGTGCCAGCAGCTTGGGTCCATCAAGCGGGGGGGCTAAAGAGACCCAGTACTTC.

Concerning this clone: The junction differs from germline at one of its ends, possibly a read error. CDR3 protein: CASRTTGSASGF. CDR3 coding DNA: TGTGCCAGCAGGACGACAGGGTCGGCATCCGGCTTC. The rearrangement links TRBV28 to TRBJ2-7; 7 bases agree with TRBD1. Germline CDR1 reads MDHEN; CDR2 reads SYDVKM. The CDR3 contains 12 residues. The complete variable domain, with remaining parts taken from reference TRBV28 and TRBJ2-7, reads DVKVTQSSRYLVKRTGEKVFLECVQDMDHENMFWYRQDPGLGLRLIYFSYDVKMKEKGDIPEGYSVSREKKERFSLILESASTNQTSMYLCASRTTGSASGFGPGTRLTVT.

The V and J genes are TRBV7-8 and TRBJ2-7; D may be TRBD1 (6 bases). The V and J ends lost 2 bases and 6 bases respectively, with 14 bases between them. CDR1 and CDR2 from the germline V gene are SGHVS and FQNEAQ. This CDR3 is built from 14 residues. Here the CDR3 reads CASSLSSGVGEQYF. CDR3 bases: TGTGCCAGCAGCTTATCGTCAGGGGTGGGCGAGCAGTACTTC.

The chain is built from TRBV2 and TRBJ1-4; 8 bases are shared with TRBD1. Trimming cost V 9 bases and J 7 bases; bases outside gene matches: 10. This CDR3 region has 14 residues. Germline V gives CDR1 SNHLY, CDR2 FYNNEI. This CDR3 reads CASTPQGAPEKLFF. The CDR3 region has the DNA TGTGCCAGTACTCCTCAGGGGGCGCCTGAAAAACTGTTTTTT.

The J gene is TRBJ2-1, the V gene TRBV6-1, with 8 bases lining up with TRBD1. The J segment lost 6 bases and the V segment lost 8 bases, leaving 9 bases of the junction unmatched. The CDR3 length is 14 residues. The germline V gene has CDR1 MNHNS and CDR2 SASEGT. CDR3 region: CASRLNRGINEQFF. For the CDR3, the DNA is TGTGCCAGCCGCCTCAACAGGGGGATCAATGAGCAGTTCTTC.

The chain uses TRBV7-3 and TRBJ2-1; 7 bases match TRBD2. From germline, CDR1 is SGHTA and CDR2 FQGTGA. The CDR3 loop spans 15 amino acids. J gave up 2 bases and V 5 bases, and 6 bases lay outside the gene matches. This chain's CDR3 is CASSQTSAAYNEQFF. CDR3 nucleotide sequence: TGTGCCAGCAGCCAAACTAGCGCCGCCTACAATGAGCAGTTCTTC.

A few counts support this clone. J is TRBJ2-5 and V is TRBV6-4; D might be TRBD1 (6 bases). CDR1 and CDR2 from the germline V gene are MRHNA and SNTAGT. Trimming took off 8 bases at V and 1 base at J, with 23 bases between the two ends. The CDR3 totals 17 residues. CDR3 nucleotides: TGTGCCAGCGGTAACAACCGGCACAGGGCACTCCAAGAGACCCAGTACTTC. Translating gives CASGNNRHRALQETQYF.

The gene calls are TRBV6-1 and TRBJ2-5, with D perhaps matching TRBD2 (5 bases). V lost 4 bases, J lost 1 base, and 10 bases lay in between. Germline assignment: CDR1 MNHNS and CDR2 SASEGT. This CDR3 is built from 14 residues. The CDR3 is CASSGLRAQETQYF. The DNA of the CDR3 is TGTGCCAGCAGTGGGTTGAGGGCCCAAGAGACCCAGTACTTC.

The V and J genes are TRBV4-3 and TRBJ2-7, with TRBD2 matching 8 bases. V shed 3 bases, J shed 5 bases, and the junction held 3 bases outside the gene matches. This CDR3 is 13 amino acids long. Per germline, CDR1 LGHNA and CDR2 YSLEER. CDR3 nucleotides: TGCGCCAGCAGCCACCCGGGGGGGGACGAGCAGTACTTC. It translates to CASSHPGGDEQYF.

V is TRBV6-1 and J is TRBJ1-6; D unresolved. This CDR3 contains 13 residues. The V end lost 8 bases, the J end lost 2 bases, and 7 bases lay between the germline ends. Germline V gives CDR1 MNHNS, CDR2 SASEGT. DNA of the CDR3: TGTGCCAGCTCGACAACCTATAATTCACCCCTCCACTTT. It specifies CASSTTYNSPLHF.